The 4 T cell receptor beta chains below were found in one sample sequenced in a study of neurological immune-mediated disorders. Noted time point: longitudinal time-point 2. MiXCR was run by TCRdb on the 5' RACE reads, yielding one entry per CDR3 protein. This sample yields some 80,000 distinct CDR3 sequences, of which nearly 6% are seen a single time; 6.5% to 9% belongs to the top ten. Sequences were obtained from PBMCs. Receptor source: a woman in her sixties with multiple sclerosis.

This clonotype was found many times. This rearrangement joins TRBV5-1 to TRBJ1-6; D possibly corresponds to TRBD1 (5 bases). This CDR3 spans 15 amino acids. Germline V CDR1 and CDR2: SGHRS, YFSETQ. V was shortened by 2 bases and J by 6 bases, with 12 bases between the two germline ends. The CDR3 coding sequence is TGCGCCAGCAGCTTCCGGGACGGTGGTAATTCACCCCTCCACTTT. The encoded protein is CASSFRDGGNSPLHF.

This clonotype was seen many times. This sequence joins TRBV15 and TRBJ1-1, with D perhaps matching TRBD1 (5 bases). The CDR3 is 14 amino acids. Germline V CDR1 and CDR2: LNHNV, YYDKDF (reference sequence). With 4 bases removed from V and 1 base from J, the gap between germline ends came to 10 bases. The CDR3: CATSKAGQNTEAFF. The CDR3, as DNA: TGTGCCACCAGCAAGGCAGGGCAGAACACTGAAGCTTTCTTT.

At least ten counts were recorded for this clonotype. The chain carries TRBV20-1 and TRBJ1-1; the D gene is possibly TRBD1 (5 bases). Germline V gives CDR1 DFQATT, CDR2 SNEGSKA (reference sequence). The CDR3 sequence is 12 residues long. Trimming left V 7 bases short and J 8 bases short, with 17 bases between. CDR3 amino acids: CSGNPRVSEAFF. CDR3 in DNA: TGCAGTGGAAACCCCAGGGTATCAGAAGCTTTCTTT.

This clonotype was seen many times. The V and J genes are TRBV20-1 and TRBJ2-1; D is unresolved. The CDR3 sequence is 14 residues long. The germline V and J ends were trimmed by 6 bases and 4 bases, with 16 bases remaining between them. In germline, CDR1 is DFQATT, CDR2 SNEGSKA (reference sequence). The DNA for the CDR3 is TGCAGTGCGTCACGGCCGACCCCTTACAATGAGCAGTTCTTC. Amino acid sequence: CSASRPTPYNEQFF.